This T cell receptor (beta chain) originates from a study of T-cell memory formation after mild COVID-19. Study details: TCR clusters were largely donor specific. Findings and limits, study-wide: Of the contracting clones, CD4+ ones lay mainly in CM and EM, and CD8+ ones in EMRA. Contracting clones, day 15 to 85, had balanced CD4/CD8, and later expanders favored CD4+.

Barcoded TCR alpha and TCR beta cDNA libraries with UMIs came from 5'RACE using constant-segment primers. MiXCR was run by TCRdb on the 5' RACE reads, yielding one entry per CDR3 protein. The table shows over 250,000 distinct CDR3 sequences, with approximately 15% occurring only once. V gave up 3 bases and J gave up 7 bases, with 12 bases separating them. This CDR3 has 14 residues. Germline values: CDR1 KGHDR, CDR2 SFDVKD. This clonotype was observed a handful of times. Its antigen is unknown. The rearrangement links TRBV24-1 to TRBJ1-5; no definite D call. The clonotype comes from a man between 18 and 35 years old who had mild COVID-19 (a few samples of this study predate the infection). Cell type and time point are not known. The sample consisted of PBMCs or a T cell subset sorted from them (not recorded which). CDR3 in DNA: TGTGCCACCAGTGATCCCCGGGAGGTGCAGCCCCAGCATTTT. Translation gives CATSDPREVQPQHF.